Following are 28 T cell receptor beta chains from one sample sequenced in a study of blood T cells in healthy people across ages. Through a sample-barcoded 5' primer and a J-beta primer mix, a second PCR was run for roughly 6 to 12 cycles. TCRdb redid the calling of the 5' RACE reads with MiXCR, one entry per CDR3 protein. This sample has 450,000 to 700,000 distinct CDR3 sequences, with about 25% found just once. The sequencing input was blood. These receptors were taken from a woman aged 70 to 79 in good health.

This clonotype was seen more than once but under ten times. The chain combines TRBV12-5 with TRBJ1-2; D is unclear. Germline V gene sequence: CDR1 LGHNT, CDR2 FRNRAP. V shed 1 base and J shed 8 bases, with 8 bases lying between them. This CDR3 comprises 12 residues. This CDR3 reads CASGLARNGYTF. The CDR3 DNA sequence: TGTGCTAGTGGTTTGGCCAGGAACGGCTACACCTTC.

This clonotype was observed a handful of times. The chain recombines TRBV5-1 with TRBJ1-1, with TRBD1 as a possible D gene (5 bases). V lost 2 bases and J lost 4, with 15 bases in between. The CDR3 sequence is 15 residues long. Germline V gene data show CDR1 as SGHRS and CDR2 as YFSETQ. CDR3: CASSFGTQGSTEAFF. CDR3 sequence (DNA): TGCGCCAGCAGCTTCGGGACCCAAGGGAGCACTGAAGCTTTCTTT.

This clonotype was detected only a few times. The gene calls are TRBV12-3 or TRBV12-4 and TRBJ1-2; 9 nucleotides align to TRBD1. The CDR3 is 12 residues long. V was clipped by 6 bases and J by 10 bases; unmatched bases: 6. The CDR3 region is CASSQWDRDYTF. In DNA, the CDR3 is TGTGCCAGCAGCCAGTGGGACAGGGACTACACCTTC.

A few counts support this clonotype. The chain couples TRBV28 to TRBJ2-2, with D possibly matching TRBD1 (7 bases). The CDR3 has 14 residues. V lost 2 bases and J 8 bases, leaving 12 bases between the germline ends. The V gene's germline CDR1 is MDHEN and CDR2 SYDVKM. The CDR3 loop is CASSLGGTAGELFF. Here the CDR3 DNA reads TGTGCCAGCAGTTTAGGGGGGACAGCTGGGGAGCTGTTTTTT.

The CDR3 here is CASSIAGSSGNTIYF. CDR3 coding DNA: TGTGCCAGCAGCATAGCGGGGTCCTCTGGAAACACCATATATTTT. This sequence joins TRBV11-3 and TRBJ1-3; D gene uncertain. Deletions cut 5 bases from V and 0 bases from J, with 11 bases between. Germline V gene sequence: CDR1 SGHNT, CDR2 YENEEA. The CDR3 is made up of 15 amino acids.

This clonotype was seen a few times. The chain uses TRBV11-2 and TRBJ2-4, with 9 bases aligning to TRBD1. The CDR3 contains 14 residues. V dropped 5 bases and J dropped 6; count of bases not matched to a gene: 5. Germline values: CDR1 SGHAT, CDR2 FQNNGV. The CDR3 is CASSPGTGINIQYF. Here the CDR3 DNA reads TGTGCCAGCAGCCCCGGGACAGGGATAAACATTCAGTACTTC.

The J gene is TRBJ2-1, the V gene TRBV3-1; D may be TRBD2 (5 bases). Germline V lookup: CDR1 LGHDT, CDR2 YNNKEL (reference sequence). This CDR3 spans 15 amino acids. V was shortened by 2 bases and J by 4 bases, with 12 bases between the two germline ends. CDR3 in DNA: TGTGCCAGCAGCCAACAACTAGGGAATTACAATGAGCAGTTCTTC. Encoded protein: CASSQQLGNYNEQFF.

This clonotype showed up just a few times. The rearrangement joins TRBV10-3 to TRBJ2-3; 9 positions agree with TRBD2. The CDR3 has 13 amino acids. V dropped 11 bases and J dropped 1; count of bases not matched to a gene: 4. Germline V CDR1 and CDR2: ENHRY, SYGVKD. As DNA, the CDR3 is TGTGCCTCGTTAGCGGGGGGCACAGATACGCAGTATTTT. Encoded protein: CASLAGGTDTQYF.

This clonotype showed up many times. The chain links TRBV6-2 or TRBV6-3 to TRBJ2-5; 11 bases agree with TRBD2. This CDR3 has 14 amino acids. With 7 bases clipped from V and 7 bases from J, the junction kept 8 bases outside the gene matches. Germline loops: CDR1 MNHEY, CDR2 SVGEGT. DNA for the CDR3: TGTGCCAGCACCCTAGCGGGGGGTGCTGGGACCCAGTACTTC. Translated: CASTLAGGAGTQYF.

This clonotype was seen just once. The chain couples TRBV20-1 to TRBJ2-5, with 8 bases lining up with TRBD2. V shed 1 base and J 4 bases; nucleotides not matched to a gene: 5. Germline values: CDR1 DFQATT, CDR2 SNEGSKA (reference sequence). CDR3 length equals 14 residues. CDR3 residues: CSARAGGAGETQYF. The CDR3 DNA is TGCAGTGCTAGAGCCGGGGGGGCGGGAGAGACCCAGTACTTC.

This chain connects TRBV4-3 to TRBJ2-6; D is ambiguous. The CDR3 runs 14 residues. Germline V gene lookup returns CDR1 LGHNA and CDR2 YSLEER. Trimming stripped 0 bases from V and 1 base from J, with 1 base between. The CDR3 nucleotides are TGCGCCAGCAGCCAAGATTCTGGGGCCAACGTCCTGACTTTC. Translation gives CASSQDSGANVLTF.

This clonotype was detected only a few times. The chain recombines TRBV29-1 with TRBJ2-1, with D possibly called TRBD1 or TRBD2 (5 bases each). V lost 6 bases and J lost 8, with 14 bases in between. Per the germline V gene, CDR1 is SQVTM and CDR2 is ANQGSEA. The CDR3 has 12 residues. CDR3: CSVLKRGYEQFF. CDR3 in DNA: TGCAGCGTCCTGAAGAGGGGTTATGAGCAGTTCTTC.

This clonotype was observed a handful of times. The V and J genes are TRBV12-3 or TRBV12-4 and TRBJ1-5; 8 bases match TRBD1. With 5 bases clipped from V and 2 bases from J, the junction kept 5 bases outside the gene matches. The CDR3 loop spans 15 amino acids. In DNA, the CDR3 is TGTGCCAGCAGTCCGCAGGGGGCTGGCAATCAGCCCCAGCATTTT. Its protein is CASSPQGAGNQPQHF.

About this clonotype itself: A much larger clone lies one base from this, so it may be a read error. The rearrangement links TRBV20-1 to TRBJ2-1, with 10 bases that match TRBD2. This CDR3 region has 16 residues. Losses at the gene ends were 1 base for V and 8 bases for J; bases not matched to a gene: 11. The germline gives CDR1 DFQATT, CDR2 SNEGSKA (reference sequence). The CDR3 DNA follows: TGCAGTGCTAGAGCGAGGACTAGCGGTAGAGGGGATGAGCAGTTCTTC. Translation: CSARARTSGRGDEQFF.

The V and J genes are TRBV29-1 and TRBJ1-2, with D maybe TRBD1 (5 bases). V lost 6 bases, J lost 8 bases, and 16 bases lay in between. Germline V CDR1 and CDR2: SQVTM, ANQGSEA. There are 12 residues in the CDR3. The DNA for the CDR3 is TGCAGCGTGAAGGCCCAAAGGGGAGGCTACACCTTC. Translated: CSVKAQRGGYTF.

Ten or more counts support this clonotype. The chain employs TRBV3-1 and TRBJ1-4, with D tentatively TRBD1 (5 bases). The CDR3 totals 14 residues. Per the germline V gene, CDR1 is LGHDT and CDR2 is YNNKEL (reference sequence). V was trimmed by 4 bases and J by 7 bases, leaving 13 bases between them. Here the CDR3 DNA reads TGTGCCAGCAGCCCCGGGACCGGGGGTGAAAAACTGTTTTTT. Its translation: CASSPGTGGEKLFF.

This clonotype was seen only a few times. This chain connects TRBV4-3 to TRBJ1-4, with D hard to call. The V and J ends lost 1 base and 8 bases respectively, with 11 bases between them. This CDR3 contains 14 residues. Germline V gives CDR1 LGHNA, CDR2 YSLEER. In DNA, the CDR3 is TGCGCCAGCAGCCAAGGGCAGGATATGGAAAAACTGTTTTTT. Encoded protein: CASSQGQDMEKLFF.

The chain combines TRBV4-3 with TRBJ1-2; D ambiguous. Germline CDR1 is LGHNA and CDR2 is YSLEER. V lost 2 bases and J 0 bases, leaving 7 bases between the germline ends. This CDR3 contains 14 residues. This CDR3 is CASSQSSTNYGYTF. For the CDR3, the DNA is TGCGCCAGCAGCCAATCGAGTACTAACTATGGCTACACCTTC.

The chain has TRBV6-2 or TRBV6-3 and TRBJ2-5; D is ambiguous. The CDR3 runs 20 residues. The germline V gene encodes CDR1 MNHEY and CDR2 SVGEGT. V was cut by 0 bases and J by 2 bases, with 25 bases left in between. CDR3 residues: CASSYSNTIGAPPQQETQYF. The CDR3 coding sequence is TGTGCCAGCAGTTACTCGAATACTATTGGAGCGCCTCCCCAACAAGAGACCCAGTACTTC.

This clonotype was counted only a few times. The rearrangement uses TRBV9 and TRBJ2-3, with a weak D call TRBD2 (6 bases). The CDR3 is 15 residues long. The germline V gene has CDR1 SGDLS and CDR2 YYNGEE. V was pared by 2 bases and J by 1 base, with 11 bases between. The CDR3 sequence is CASSVRGGGTDTQYF. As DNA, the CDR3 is TGTGCCAGCAGCGTGAGGGGCGGGGGCACAGATACGCAGTATTTT.

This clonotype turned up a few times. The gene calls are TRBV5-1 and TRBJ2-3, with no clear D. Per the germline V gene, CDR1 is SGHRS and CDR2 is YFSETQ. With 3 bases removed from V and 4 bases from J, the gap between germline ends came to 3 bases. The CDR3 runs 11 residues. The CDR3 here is CASSWADTQYF. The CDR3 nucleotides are TGCGCCAGCAGCTGGGCAGATACGCAGTATTTT.

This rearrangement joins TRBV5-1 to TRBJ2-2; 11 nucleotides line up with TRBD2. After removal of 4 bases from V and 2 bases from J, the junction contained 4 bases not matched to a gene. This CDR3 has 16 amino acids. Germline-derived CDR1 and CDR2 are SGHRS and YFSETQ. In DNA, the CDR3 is TGCGCCAGCAGCCACCTAGCGGGGGGTAACACCGGGGAGCTGTTTTTT. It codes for CASSHLAGGNTGELFF.

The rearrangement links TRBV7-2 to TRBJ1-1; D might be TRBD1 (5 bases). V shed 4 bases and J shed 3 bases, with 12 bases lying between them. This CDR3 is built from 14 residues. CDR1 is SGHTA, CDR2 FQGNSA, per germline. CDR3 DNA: TGTGCCAGCAGCTCCCAGCGGGGGGACACTGAAGCTTTCTTT. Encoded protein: CASSSQRGDTEAFF. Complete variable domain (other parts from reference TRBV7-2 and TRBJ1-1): GAGVSQSPSNKVTEKGKDVELRCDPISGHTALYWYRQSLGQGLEFLIYFQGNSAPDKSGLPSDRFSAERTGGSVSTLTIQRTQQEDSAVYLCASSSQRGDTEAFFGQGTRLTVV.

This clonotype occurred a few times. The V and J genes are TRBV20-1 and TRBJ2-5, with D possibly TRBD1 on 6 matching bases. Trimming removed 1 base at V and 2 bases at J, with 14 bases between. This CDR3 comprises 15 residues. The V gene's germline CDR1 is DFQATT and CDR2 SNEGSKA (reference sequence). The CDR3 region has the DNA TGCAGTGCTAGAGGGGACACCCCGGTACAAGAGACCCAGTACTTC. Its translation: CSARGDTPVQETQYF.

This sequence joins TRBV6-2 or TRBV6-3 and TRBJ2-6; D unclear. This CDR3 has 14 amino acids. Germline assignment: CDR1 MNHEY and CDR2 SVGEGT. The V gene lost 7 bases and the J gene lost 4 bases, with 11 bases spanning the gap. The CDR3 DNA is TGTGCCAGCAATTGCCCCAAGGGGGCCAACGTCCTGACTTTC. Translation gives CASNCPKGANVLTF.

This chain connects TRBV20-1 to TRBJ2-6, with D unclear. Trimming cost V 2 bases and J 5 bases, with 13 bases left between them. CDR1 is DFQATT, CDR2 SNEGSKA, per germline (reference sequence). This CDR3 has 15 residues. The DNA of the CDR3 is TGCAGTGCTAGACTCTCAGGATCCTGGGCCAACGTCCTGACTTTC. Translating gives CSARLSGSWANVLTF.

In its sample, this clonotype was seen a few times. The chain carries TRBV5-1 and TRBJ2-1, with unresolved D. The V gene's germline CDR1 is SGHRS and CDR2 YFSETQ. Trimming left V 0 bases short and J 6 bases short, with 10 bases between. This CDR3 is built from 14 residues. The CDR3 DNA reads TGCGCCAGCAGCTTGGACCCGTACCCCAATGAGCAGTTCTTC. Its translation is CASSLDPYPNEQFF.

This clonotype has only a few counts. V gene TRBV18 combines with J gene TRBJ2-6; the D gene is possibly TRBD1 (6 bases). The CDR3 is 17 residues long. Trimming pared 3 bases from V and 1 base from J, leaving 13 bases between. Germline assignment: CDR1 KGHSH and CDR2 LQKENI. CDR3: CASSPPTGKSGANVLTF. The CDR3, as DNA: TGTGCCAGCTCACCTCCGACAGGAAAATCTGGGGCCAACGTCCTGACTTTC.